This T cell receptor beta chain was observed in a study of immunodeficiency (dated by TCRdb to the late 2010s). Regarding the study in general: Repertoire analysis was performed to search for VDJ recombination defects and oligoclonality. Here is what the overall study found, with its caveats: Severe oligoclonality, as judged by top-100 and total clonotype frequencies, was observed in patient CD8+ T cells but not in patient CD4+ T cells. Entropy comparisons showed n=3 (open circles) for patients versus healthy controls; a thymic development effect was only suggested as possible. V-J pairing and productive entropy in CD4+ T cells appeared similar in patients and controls.

Genomic DNA was extracted with the QIAamp DNA Blood Mini Kit and sent for immunoSEQ repertoire analysis. Multiplex PCR was used to amplify CDR3 regions from a standard amount of genomic DNA template. PCR products were sequenced on an Illumina platform. The source study handled its data this way. Sequences were mapped to a reference, using V, D and J gene definitions from IMGT. A nearest-neighbor clustering algorithm merged closely related sequences to remove PCR and sequencing errors. V, D and J usage was analyzed in productive unique and total sequences using ImmunoSEQ Analyzer tools and R version 3.6.1. The immuneACCESS repertoire file appears here via TCRdb, limited to in-frame rearrangements. These files lack a portion of the clones; in checked studies, under half of the deficit traces to unresolved V genes, and the cause of the others is not known. The DNA was the basis for D and trimming; V, J and clone size are from that table. The sample profile shows 750 to 1,000 clones; approximately 90% of them were found once. The ten largest clones capture under 2.5% of the sample.

About this clone itself: This receptor's antigen is unknown. No per-base quality is available; no much larger clone lies one base away.

From a lookup of the germline V gene, CDR1 and CDR2 are SGHRS and YFSETQ. The CDR3 goes from the cysteine to the phenylalanine over 13 residues. This entry keeps only the CDR3 DNA: 39 bases, framed from base 1. Here V drops 4 bases and J drops 3 bases, and the junction holds 3 bases not matched to any gene. Before TCR sequencing, CD3+CD4+ T cells were sorted out of fresh PBMCs. The sequenced sample was CD4+ T cells from blood. The clonotype originates from a human donor in good health. The chain joins TRBV5-1 to TRBJ2-7, with 8 bases in between that match TRBD1. The sequenced DNA: TGCGCCAGCAGCACCGGACAGGGCTACGAGCAGTACTTC. This translates into CASSTGQGYEQYF.